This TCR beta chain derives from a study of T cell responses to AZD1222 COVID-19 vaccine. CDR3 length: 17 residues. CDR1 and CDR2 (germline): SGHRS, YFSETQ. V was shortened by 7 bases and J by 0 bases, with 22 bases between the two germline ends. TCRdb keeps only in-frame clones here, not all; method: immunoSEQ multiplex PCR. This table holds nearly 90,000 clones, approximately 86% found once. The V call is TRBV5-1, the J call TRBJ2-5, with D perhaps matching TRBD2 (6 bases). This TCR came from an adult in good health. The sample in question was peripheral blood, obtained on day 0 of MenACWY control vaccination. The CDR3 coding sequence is TGCGCCAGCTCCTCTGGGACTTCCCAATGGTACCAAGAGACCCAGTACTTC. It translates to CASSSGTSQWYQETQYF.